This TCR beta chain originates from a study of beta chain features in type 1 diabetes listed by TCRdb under 2018. At the level of the whole study: Patients and healthy donors did not differ in mean age, gender distribution, total cell number or subset yield. In the study, TCRB repertoires of sorted circulating CD4+ T cell subsets from recently diagnosed type 1 diabetes patients were compared with those of matched healthy donors. A total of approximately 110,000,000 sorted cells were examined across all samples, and a strong correlation was observed between cell number per subset and RNA yield. Whereas all 30 or so donors provided naive and central memory subsets, regulatory and stem cell-like memory subsets were isolated from just 8 patients and about 8 healthy donors. The research as a whole found: HLA sub-analyses involved small numbers of individuals, so any influence of HLA type on TCRB rearrangement remained unresolved. Type 1 diabetes patients showed a moderate but significant shortening of TCRB CDR3 length in all four CD4+ subsets. Naive, central memory and regulatory TCRB repertoires appeared to be more similar among patients than among healthy donors. At VDJ recombination sites, patients with type 1 diabetes made fewer insertions and deleted more nucleotides, a pattern implying thymic rearrangement abnormalities. PCR may preferentially amplify shorter templates, but because patient and control samples were amplified and corrected together, any resulting skew would affect both groups equally. Because cDNA was sequenced instead of genomic DNA, activated cells with high expression could be over-represented, although the groups did not differ in activation or CD3 levels.

Taken from the germline V gene, the CDR1 and CDR2 loops are SNHLY and FYNNEI. The CDR3 covers 13 residues, taking in both the cysteine and the phenylalanine. Only CDR3 DNA is held: 39 bases, read in frame from base 1. V gives up 7 bases and J gives up 1 base, and the segment between their germline ends measures 10 bases. From each donor, a single peripheral blood sample of about 100 mL on average was drawn into heparinised tubes. Using a panel that included CD45RO, CCR7, CD25, CD127, CD95 and CD27, naive, central memory, regulatory and stem cell-like memory CD4+ T cells were sorted on a BD FACSAria II. Every sorted population had a purity above 95%. PBMCs were isolated right away by Lymphoprep density gradient centrifugation and were stained directly, without culture. Samples were stained and sorted in pairs, with one healthy donor and one patient per experiment, so that batch effects were minimized.

Concerning this clone itself: Its antigen is still unknown. Base-call qualities are not available, and no considerably larger clone is one nucleotide away.

The High Capacity cDNA Reverse Transcription Kit was used to reverse transcribe all of the isolated RNA, meaning that expressed TCRB transcripts were what got sequenced. Deep immunoSEQ sequencing was applied to naive, central memory and regulatory T cell samples, giving an average of approximately 3.8 million total reads per sample. Sorted cells were lysed in RLT buffer, and RNA was extracted using DNase-treated RNeasy Micro or Mini kits according to cell number. Each cell subset was processed separately to prevent cross-contamination, with patient and healthy donor samples processed together. The immunoSEQ multiplex PCR was used to amplify TCRB sequences from cDNA, yielding 87-bp fragments that span the CDR3 region. Amplicons were sequenced on the Illumina HiSeq platform. As for the original processing: Synthetic template baselines were used to correct PCR bias computationally, reads within Hamming distance 2 were collapsed, and singletons that could not be merged were discarded. Reads were aligned against IMGT to assign V, D and J genes, CDR3 length and insertions or deletions at six rearrangement sites. Within each subset, clonotype counts were normalized to sorted cell number, and only after that were true diversity and Gini coefficients computed with the tcR R package. The overlap coefficient, calculated on TCRB nucleotide sequences, was used to measure repertoire sharing. Out-of-frame TCRB sequences from naive cells were analyzed to stand in for the pre-selection repertoire. As stored in TCRdb, this immuneACCESS dataset retains in-frame rearrangements with V and J assigned. A fraction of the clones does not appear; measured against another copy, unresolved V genes explain less than half of the discrepancy, and the remainder lacks a known reason. V and J calls and clone size come straight from that table; D and trimming were deduced from the DNA. A total of roughly 310,000 clones appear in this sample, approximately 10% of them only once. The ten largest account for around 0.015% of the sample.

The TCR was taken from a woman aged 30 to 39 in good health. The chain links TRBV2 with TRBJ1-1; the D region possibly corresponds to TRBD1 (6 bases align). The sample was naive CD4+ T cells from blood. This specimen's cell subset or site label, interpreted: true naive CD4+ T cells. The DNA sequence follows: TGTGCCAGCACCCTGACAGGGAACACTGAAGCTTTCTTT. Its amino acids are CASTLTGNTEAFF.